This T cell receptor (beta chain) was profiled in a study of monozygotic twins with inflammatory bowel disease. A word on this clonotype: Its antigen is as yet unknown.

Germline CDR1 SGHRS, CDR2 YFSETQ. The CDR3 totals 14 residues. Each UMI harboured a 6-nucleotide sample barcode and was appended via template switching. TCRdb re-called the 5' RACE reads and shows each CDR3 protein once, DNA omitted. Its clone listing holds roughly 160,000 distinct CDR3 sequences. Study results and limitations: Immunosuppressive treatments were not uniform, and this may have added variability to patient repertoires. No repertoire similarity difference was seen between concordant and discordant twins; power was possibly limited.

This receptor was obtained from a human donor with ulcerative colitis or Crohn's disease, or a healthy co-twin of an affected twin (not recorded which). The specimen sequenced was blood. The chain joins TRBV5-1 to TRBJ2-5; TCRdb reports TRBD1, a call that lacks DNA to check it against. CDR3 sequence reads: CASSSGTAQETQYF. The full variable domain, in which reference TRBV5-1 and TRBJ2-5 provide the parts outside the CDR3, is KAGVTQTPRYLIKTRGQQVTLSCSPISGHRSVSWYQQTPGQGLQFLFEYFSETQRNKGNFPGRFSGRQFSNSRSEMNVSTLELGDSALYLCASSSGTAQETQYFGPGTRLLVL.